A selection of T cell receptor beta chains follows, all from one sample in a study of blood T cell repertoires in COVID-19. Assay used: immunoSEQ multiplex PCR; TCRdb lists only in-frame clones, some missing. The table includes 300,000 or so clones, roughly 87% detected once. The sample taken for sequencing was peripheral blood. These receptors were collected from a man over 45 with active or convalescent COVID-19. CDR3s include the opening cysteine and the closing phenylalanine or tryptophan. A D gene is named only where the DNA matches it firmly. Size values are once, few and many counts, or a class for expanded clones, and some rows have none.

size,D,J,V,CDR3,DNA
-,-,TRBJ1-2,TRBV4-1,CASSQVGTGNYGYTF,TGCGCCAGCAGCCAAGTGGGAACAGGGAACTATGGCTACACCTTC
-,-,TRBJ1-1,TRBV12-5,CASGLVLSDWGTEAFF,TGTGCTAGTGGTTTGGTCCTGTCGGACTGGGGCACTGAAGCTTTCTTT
-,TRBD2,TRBJ2-2,TRBV7-2,CASSLGTSGNTGELFF,TGTGCCAGCAGCTTAGGGACTAGCGGTAACACCGGGGAGCTGTTTTTT
-,-,TRBJ2-1,TRBV18,CASSPNSRRDEQFF,TGTGCCAGCTCACCAAATAGCAGGAGGGATGAGCAGTTCTTC
once,-,TRBJ1-3,TRBV19,CASNPTVTGNTIYF,TGTGCCAGTAACCCGACAGTAACTGGAAACACCATATATTTT
-,TRBD1,TRBJ1-6,TRBV6-5,CASNGQGGNSPLHF,TGTGCCAGCAATGGACAGGGGGGCAATTCACCCCTCCACTTT
few,TRBD2,TRBJ2-7,TRBV7-9,CASSPLLAGGDEQYF,TGTGCCAGCAGCCCCTTATTAGCGGGAGGGGACGAGCAGTACTTC
-,-,TRBJ2-4,TRBV28,CASSGSPKNIQYF,TGTGCCAGCAGTGGGAGTCCCAAAAACATTCAGTACTTC
-,-,TRBJ2-6,TRBV7-6,CASSSVAHINTGSGANVLTF,TGTGCCAGCAGCTCCGTAGCTCATATTAATACAGGGTCTGGGGCCAACGTCCTGACTTTC
-,TRBD1,TRBJ2-5,TRBV2,CASSNRQGEETQYF,TGTGCCAGCAGCAACCGACAGGGGGAAGAGACCCAGTACTTC
-,TRBD2,TRBJ2-1,TRBV6-4,CASRRDGGAHLNEQFF,TGTGCCAGCAGGAGAGACGGGGGGGCGCATTTGAATGAGCAGTTCTTC
few,-,TRBJ2-2,TRBV5-5,CASREGFTGELFF,TGTGCCAGCAGGGAGGGGTTCACCGGGGAGCTGTTTTTT
-,TRBD1,TRBJ2-7,TRBV30,CAWGVGSGQVGYEQYF,TGTGCCTGGGGTGTGGGGTCGGGACAGGTAGGGTACGAGCAGTACTTC
-,-,TRBJ1-2,TRBV7-8,CASSLVPQANYGYTF,TGTGCCAGCAGCTTAGTACCCCAGGCTAACTATGGCTACACCTTC
-,TRBD1,TRBJ2-7,TRBV7-2,CASSPRDSTAEQYF,TGTGCCAGCAGCCCCCGGGACAGCACTGCCGAGCAGTACTTC
-,TRBD1,TRBJ1-2,TRBV7-8,CASSSEDRGLNYGYTF,TGTGCCAGCAGCTCAGAGGACAGGGGGCTCAACTATGGCTACACCTTC
-,TRBD2,TRBJ2-1,TRBV5-1,CASSFGLAGNEQFF,TGCGCCAGCAGCTTCGGACTAGCGGGCAATGAGCAGTTCTTC
-,TRBD2,TRBJ2-7,TRBV24-1,CATSPTSGSSYEQYF,TGTGCCACCAGTCCTACTAGCGGGAGCTCCTACGAGCAGTACTTC
-,TRBD1,TRBJ2-2,TRBV19,CASSIGTANTGELFF,TGTGCCAGTAGTATCGGGACAGCGAACACCGGGGAGCTGTTTTTT
-,-,TRBJ1-1,TRBV18,CASSPSAGVIAFF,TGTGCCAGCTCACCATCGGCAGGCGTAATAGCTTTCTTT
-,TRBD1,TRBJ2-5,TRBV27,CASSLETGKETQYF,TGTGCCAGCAGTTTGGAGACAGGGAAAGAGACCCAGTACTTC
-,TRBD1,TRBJ1-5,TRBV19,CASRDRGPYSNQPQHF,TGTGCCAGTAGGGACAGGGGCCCATATAGCAATCAGCCCCAGCATTTT
-,-,TRBJ1-5,TRBV6-5,CASSYSFYSNQPQHF,TGTGCCAGCAGTTATTCCTTCTATAGCAATCAGCCCCAGCATTTT
-,TRBD1,TRBJ1-1,TRBV4-2,CASSPKIGQGERNTEAFF,TGTGCCAGCAGCCCGAAGATTGGGCAGGGGGAGAGGAACACTGAAGCTTTCTTT
-,-,TRBJ1-5,TRBV6-5,CASSQGRNQPQHF,TGTGCCAGCAGTCAGGGGCGCAATCAGCCCCAGCATTTT
-,-,TRBJ1-6,TRBV19,CASSGHYNSPLHF,TGTGCCAGTAGTGGACACTATAATTCACCCCTCCACTTT
-,-,TRBJ2-2,TRBV28,CASSFLGARTGELFF,TGTGCCAGCAGTTTCCTGGGGGCGCGAACCGGGGAGCTGTTTTTT
many,TRBD1,TRBJ2-2,TRBV5-5,CASSPGQATGELFF,TGTGCCAGCAGCCCAGGACAGGCCACCGGGGAGCTGTTTTTT
-,-,TRBJ1-6,TRBV18,CASSPSGNSPLHF,TGTGCCAGCTCACCCTCGGGTAATTCACCCCTCCACTTT
-,-,TRBJ2-6,TRBV5-1,CASSLNYVTNSGANVLTF,TGCGCCAGCAGCTTGAACTATGTTACCAACTCTGGGGCCAACGTCCTGACTTTC
-,-,TRBJ1-1,TRBV2,CASSLQGWDTEAFF,TGTGCCAGCAGTCTACAGGGATGGGACACTGAAGCTTTCTTT
-,TRBD1,TRBJ2-7,TRBV28,CASSFSGQGYEQYF,TGTGCCAGCAGTTTTTCGGGACAGGGCTACGAGCAGTACTTC
-,-,TRBJ2-2,TRBV28,CASSLLRGRNTGELFF,TGTGCCAGCAGTTTATTAAGAGGCAGGAACACCGGGGAGCTGTTTTTT
-,-,TRBJ1-5,TRBV6-5,CASSYSRGNQPQHF,TGTGCCAGCAGTTACTCTCGGGGAAATCAGCCCCAGCATTTT
-,TRBD1,TRBJ1-1,TRBV2,CASSLDRETEAFF,TGTGCCAGTTCATTGGACAGGGAGACTGAAGCTTTCTTT
-,-,TRBJ1-2,TRBV28,CASTLGGSYGYTF,TGTGCCAGCACCCTGGGGGGATCCTATGGCTACACCTTC
-,-,TRBJ1-4,TRBV5-6,CASSQTQGGSEKLFF,TGTGCCAGCAGCCAAACACAGGGTGGGAGTGAAAAACTGTTTTTT
-,TRBD1,TRBJ1-4,TRBV5-1,CASSLTPGQGTEKLFF,TGCGCCAGCAGCTTGACACCGGGACAGGGGACTGAAAAACTGTTTTTT
-,TRBD2,TRBJ2-2,TRBV18,CASSRIAGQNTGELFF,TGTGCCAGCTCACGAATAGCGGGGCAGAACACCGGGGAGCTGTTTTTT